Presented here are 23 T cell receptor beta chains from one specimen sequenced in a study of blood T cell repertoires in COVID-19 (dated by TCRdb to about 2020). Library preparation used the immunoSEQ multiplex PCR assay. TCRdb mirrors the immuneACCESS table, restricted to in-frame sequences. Some clones are absent from its copies; in checked studies, under half trace to an unresolved V gene, and the reason for the others is unknown. In all, the sample holds 150,000 to 200,000 clones, and less than 85% of those were seen once. The leading ten clones occupy roughly 4.5% of the sample. Specimen: PBMCs or T cells enriched from blood (not recorded which). The origin of the receptors is a woman in her forties or fifties who had recovered from COVID-19.

This clone was seen a handful of times. The genes are TRBV6-5 and TRBJ1-2, with D possibly being TRBD1 (5 bases). CDR1 and CDR2 from the germline V gene are MNHEY and SVGAGI. CDR3 length equals 13 residues. V was shortened by 7 bases and J by 2 bases, with 11 bases between the two germline ends. The CDR3 protein is CASTAGVNYGYTF. The CDR3 region has the DNA TGTGCCAGCACTGCGGGGGTGAACTATGGCTACACCTTC.

The rearrangement joins TRBV18 to TRBJ1-5, with 9 bases aligning to TRBD1. This CDR3 region has 14 residues. V dropped 4 bases and J dropped 4; count of bases not matched to a gene: 2. Germline-derived CDR1 and CDR2 are KGHSH and LQKENI. DNA of the CDR3: TGTGCCAGCTCACGGGGGACAGGGAATCAGCCCCAGCATTTT. Its protein is CASSRGTGNQPQHF.

V usage is TRBV12-5 and J usage is TRBJ2-2; no clear D gene. The CDR3 runs 12 residues. CDR1 and CDR2 (germline): LGHNT, FRNRAP. Trimming took off 5 bases at V and 8 bases at J, with 9 bases between the two ends. CDR3 protein: CASGKIEGELFF. The DNA of the CDR3 is TGTGCTAGTGGTAAAATAGAAGGGGAGCTGTTTTTT.

The rearrangement uses TRBV7-9 and TRBJ1-2, with TRBD1 identical over 7 bases. V gave up 6 bases and J gave up 2 bases; unmatched junction bases: 6. The CDR3 totals 14 residues. Germline V lookup: CDR1 SEHNR, CDR2 FQNEAQ (reference sequence). CDR3 region: CASRMTGPNYGYTF. DNA for the CDR3: TGTGCCAGCAGGATGACAGGGCCAAACTATGGCTACACCTTC.

J is TRBJ1-1 and V is TRBV15, with unresolved D. There are 14 residues in the CDR3. The germline CDR1 and CDR2 sequences are LNHNV and YYDKDF (reference sequence). Trimming removed 2 bases at V and 1 base at J, with 8 bases between. The CDR3 loop reads CATSRPQSNTEAFF. CDR3 coding DNA: TGTGCCACCAGCAGACCACAGTCGAACACTGAAGCTTTCTTT.

The V call is TRBV30, the J call TRBJ1-3; D might be TRBD1 (6 bases). The CDR3 length is 13 residues. CDR1 and CDR2 (germline): GTSNPN, SVGIG (reference sequence). V shed 6 bases and J shed 2 bases, with 11 bases lying between them. CDR3 in amino acids: CACQAGAGNTIYF. The CDR3 DNA sequence: TGTGCCTGCCAGGCAGGGGCTGGAAACACCATATATTTT.

This chain links TRBV4-1 with TRBJ2-3; the D gene is possibly TRBD2 (5 bases). From germline, CDR1 is MGHRA and CDR2 YSYEKL. V lost 4 bases, J lost 0 bases, and 17 bases lay in between. The CDR3 extends over 17 amino acids. The CDR3 sequence: CASSLRGGQTSTDTQYF. The CDR3 nucleotides are TGCGCCAGCAGCCTAAGAGGCGGGCAGACTAGCACAGATACGCAGTATTTT.

This CDR3 is CASSYPGTTKETQYF. For the CDR3, the DNA is TGTGCCAGCAGCTACCCCGGGACTACCAAAGAGACCCAGTACTTC. This chain joins TRBV3-1 (or the pseudogene TRBV3-2) and TRBJ2-5, with 7 positions matching TRBD2. The CDR3 consists of 15 residues. Germline CDR1 is LGHDT and CDR2 is YNNKEL (reference sequence). J lost 3 bases, V lost 5 bases, and 9 bases had no gene match.

The chain recombines TRBV3-1 (or the pseudogene TRBV3-2) with TRBJ1-2; weak D call: TRBD1 (6 bases). Germline-derived CDR1 and CDR2 are LGHDT and YNNKEL (reference sequence). This CDR3 is built from 14 residues. V gave up 6 bases and J gave up 13 bases, with 24 bases separating them. This chain's CDR3 is CASSQGQGITVGTF. CDR3 DNA: TGTGCCAGCAGTCAGGGGCAGGGAATTACCGTCGGCACCTTC.

This clone came up once. V is TRBV4-1 and J is TRBJ1-3; TRBD1 matches 8 bases. Losses at the gene ends were 4 bases for V and 6 bases for J; bases not matched to a gene: 8. From germline, CDR1 is MGHRA and CDR2 YSYEKL. CDR3 length equals 15 residues. CDR3 in amino acids: CASSRRGQGLNTIYF. For the CDR3, the DNA is TGCGCCAGCAGCCGAAGAGGACAGGGCTTAAACACCATATATTTT.

Details on this clone: Different DNA sequences within this sample yield the same CDR3. This chain uses TRBV18 with TRBJ2-2, with a weak D call TRBD2 (5 bases). Germline V CDR1 and CDR2: KGHSH, LQKENI. The length of the CDR3 is 14 residues. Trimming shortened V by 6 bases and J by 5 bases, and 13 bases separated the two germline ends. The CDR3 DNA reads as TGTGCCAGCTCCCCCCCGCCGGGGACCGGGGAGCTGTTTTTT. Translating it yields CASSPPPGTGELFF.

This clone has just a few counts. This chain uses TRBV28 with TRBJ2-3; 7 nucleotides agree with TRBD1. This CDR3 contains 14 residues. The junction had 5 bases not matched to a gene; V was cut back by 6 bases and J by 2 bases. The germline gives CDR1 MDHEN, CDR2 SYDVKM. DNA of the CDR3: TGTGCCAGCAGGTCGGGACAGCTCACAGATACGCAGTATTTT. Translation: CASRSGQLTDTQYF.

This chain connects TRBV18 to TRBJ2-2; 10 nucleotides agree with TRBD2. The CDR3 runs 17 residues. V was pared by 3 bases and J by 4 bases, with 8 bases of the junction left unmatched. The germline CDR1 and CDR2 sequences are KGHSH and LQKENI. The DNA for the CDR3 is TGTGCCAGCTCACCTTTTCCCGGGACTAGCGCCACCGGGGAGCTGTTTTTT. As protein: CASSPFPGTSATGELFF.

The chain couples TRBV5-4 to TRBJ1-1; D is unresolved. Germline V gene data show CDR1 as SGHNT and CDR2 as YYREEE (reference sequence). V was clipped by 2 bases and J by 6 bases, with 8 bases between them. There are 12 residues in the CDR3. The CDR3 region has the DNA TGTGCCAGCAGCTTTCTGGAGTCTGAAGCTTTCTTT. Translating gives CASSFLESEAFF.

This rearrangement joins TRBV18 to TRBJ1-5, with D maybe TRBD1 (5 bases). Trimming stripped 3 bases from V and 1 base from J, with 13 bases between. Germline loops: CDR1 KGHSH, CDR2 LQKENI. The CDR3 contains 16 residues. As DNA, the CDR3 is TGTGCCAGCTCACCCACCGGGGGGGAGAGCAATCAGCCCCAGCATTTT. This encodes CASSPTGGESNQPQHF.

The V gene is TRBV19, the J gene TRBJ2-3, with D perhaps TRBD2 (7 bases). This CDR3 contains 15 residues. The germline V and J ends were trimmed by 3 bases and 4 bases, with 14 bases remaining between them. Germline V gene data show CDR1 as LNHDA and CDR2 as SQIVND (reference sequence). The CDR3 DNA reads TGTGCCAGTAGTATTCAAGGGGGGGGGCCAGATACGCAGTATTTT. Translating gives CASSIQGGGPDTQYF. The whole variable domain, filled in from reference TRBV19 and TRBJ2-3, reads DGGITQSPKYLFRKEGQNVTLSCEQNLNHDAMYWYRQDPGQGLRLIYYSQIVNDFQKGDIAEGYSVSREKKESFPLTVTSAQKNPTAFYLCASSIQGGGPDTQYFGPGTRLTVL.

The J gene is TRBJ2-2, the V gene TRBV4-2; 11 bases map to TRBD2. Germline V CDR1 and CDR2: LGHNA, YNFKEQ. This CDR3 is 18 amino acids long. V gave up 0 bases and J gave up 4 bases; unmatched junction bases: 7. CDR3 nucleotides: TGTGCCAGCAGCCAAGAATTACTAGCGGGAGTACGCACCGGGGAGCTGTTTTTT. It yields the protein CASSQELLAGVRTGELFF.

With respect to this clone: Other DNA sequences in this sample translate to the same CDR3. This chain uses TRBV29-1 with TRBJ1-2; 7 bases agree with TRBD1. The CDR3 has 13 amino acids. V dropped 6 bases and J dropped 0; count of bases not matched to a gene: 4. CDR1 SQVTM and CDR2 ANQGSEA come from the germline V gene. CDR3 amino acids: CSVAGGANYGYTF. As DNA, the CDR3 is TGCAGCGTGGCAGGGGGAGCTAACTATGGCTACACCTTC.

This chain links TRBV30 with TRBJ2-2; 12 positions match TRBD2. Trimming took 7 bases from V and 0 from J; bases not matched to a gene: 6. From germline, CDR1 is GTSNPN and CDR2 SVGIG (reference sequence). The CDR3 is 16 residues long. The DNA of the CDR3 is TGTGCCTACCCGACTAGCGGGGGCGCGAACACCGGGGAGCTGTTTTTT. It codes for CAYPTSGGANTGELFF.

The chain joins TRBV7-8 to TRBJ2-7; 7 bases line up with TRBD2. The germline V gene encodes CDR1 SGHVS and CDR2 FQNEAQ. V was clipped by 1 base and J by 4 bases; unmatched bases: 7. CDR3 length: 15 amino acids. CDR3 nucleotides: TGTGCCAGCAGCTTAGGGACTAGGGGAAGGTACGAGCAGTACGTC. Its protein product is CASSLGTRGRYEQYV.

This chain links TRBV6-5 with TRBJ2-7; 8 positions agree with TRBD1. This CDR3 comprises 12 residues. The trim removed 10 bases at V and 9 bases at J, leaving 11 bases unmatched. The germline V gene encodes CDR1 MNHEY and CDR2 SVGAGI. The CDR3 protein is CATEGTGSVQYV. The CDR3 DNA sequence: TGTGCCACCGAAGGGACAGGATCTGTGCAGTACGTC.

The rearrangement joins TRBV5-1 to TRBJ2-1; the D gene is possibly TRBD2 (6 bases). CDR1 and CDR2 (germline): SGHRS, YFSETQ. This CDR3 region has 15 residues. With 2 bases removed from V and 7 bases from J, the gap between germline ends came to 16 bases. Written as DNA, the CDR3 is TGCGCCAGCAGCTTAGCAAATACTAGCCCGAATGAGCAGTTCTTC. Translating it yields CASSLANTSPNEQFF.

V is TRBV18 and J is TRBJ1-2; TRBD1 might be the D (6 bases). The germline CDR1 and CDR2 sequences are KGHSH and LQKENI. The CDR3 runs 15 residues. Trimming cost V 3 bases and J 4 bases, with 15 bases left between them. Here the CDR3 reads CASSPPGQLSYGYTF. CDR3 nucleotide sequence: TGTGCCAGCTCACCGCCAGGACAGTTAAGCTATGGCTACACCTTC. The full variable domain, in which reference TRBV18 and TRBJ1-2 provide the parts outside the CDR3, is NAGVMQNPRHLVRRRGQEARLRCSPMKGHSHVYWYRQLPEEGLKFMVYLQKENIIDESGMPKERFSAEFPKEGPSILRIQQVVRGDSAAYFCASSPPGQLSYGYTFGSGTRLTVV.